This T cell receptor beta chain was captured by sequencing in a study of OX40 agonist ivuxolimab in advanced cancers. Libraries were prepared by immunoSEQ multiplex PCR; TCRdb keeps only in-frame clonotypes and omits some of them. The sample has approximately 100,000 clones, about 90% seen once. The CDR3 contains 17 residues. Germline lookup yields CDR1 LGHNA and CDR2 YSLEER. V gave up 1 base and J gave up 7 bases; unmatched junction bases: 13. The chain joins TRBV4-3 to TRBJ2-3; 8 bases agree with TRBD2. Material: CD4+ or CD8+ T cells sorted from blood, obtained in a trial of the OX40 agonist ivuxolimab. The sequence was obtained from an adult with an advanced solid tumor such as melanoma, head and neck, liver or kidney cancer. DNA for the CDR3: TGCGCCAGCAGCCAAGGCCTCGGGAGGGCCGAGGGAAATACGCAGTATTTT. Translated, it gives CASSQGLGRAEGNTQYF.